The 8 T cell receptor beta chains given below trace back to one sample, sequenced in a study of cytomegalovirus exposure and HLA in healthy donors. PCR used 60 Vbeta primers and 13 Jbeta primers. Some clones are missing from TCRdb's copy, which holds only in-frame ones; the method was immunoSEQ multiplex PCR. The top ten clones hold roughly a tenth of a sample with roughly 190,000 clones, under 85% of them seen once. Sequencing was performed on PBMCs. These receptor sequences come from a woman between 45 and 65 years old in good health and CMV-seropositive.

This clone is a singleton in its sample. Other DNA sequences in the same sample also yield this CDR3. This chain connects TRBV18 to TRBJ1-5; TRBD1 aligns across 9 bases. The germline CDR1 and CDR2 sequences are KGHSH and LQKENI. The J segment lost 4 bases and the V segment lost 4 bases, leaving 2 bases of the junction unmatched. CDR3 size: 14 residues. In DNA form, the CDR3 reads TGTGCCAGCTCACAGGGACAGGGTAATCAGCCCCAGCATTTT. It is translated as CASSQGQGNQPQHF.

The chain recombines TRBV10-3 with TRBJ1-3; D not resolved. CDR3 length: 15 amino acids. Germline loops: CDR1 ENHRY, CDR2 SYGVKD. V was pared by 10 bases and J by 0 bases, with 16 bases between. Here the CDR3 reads CASSRGGSSGNTIYF. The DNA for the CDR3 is TGTGCCAGTAGTCGAGGAGGGAGCTCTGGAAACACCATATATTTT.

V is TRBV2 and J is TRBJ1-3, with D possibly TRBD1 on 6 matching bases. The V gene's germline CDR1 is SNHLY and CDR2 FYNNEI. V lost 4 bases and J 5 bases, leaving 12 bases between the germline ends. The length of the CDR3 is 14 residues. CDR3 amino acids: CASSGGRGRNTIYF. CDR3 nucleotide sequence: TGTGCCAGCAGTGGTGGCAGGGGACGAAACACCATATATTTT.

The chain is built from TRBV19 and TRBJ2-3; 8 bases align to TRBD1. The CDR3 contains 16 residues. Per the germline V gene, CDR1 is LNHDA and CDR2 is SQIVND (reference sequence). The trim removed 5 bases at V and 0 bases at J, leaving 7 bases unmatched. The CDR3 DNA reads TGTGCCAGTAGTCGGACAGGGTTACTTAGCACAGATACGCAGTATTTT. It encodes CASSRTGLLSTDTQYF. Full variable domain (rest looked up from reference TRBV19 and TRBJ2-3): DGGITQSPKYLFRKEGQNVTLSCEQNLNHDAMYWYRQDPGQGLRLIYYSQIVNDFQKGDIAEGYSVSREKKESFPLTVTSAQKNPTAFYLCASSRTGLLSTDTQYFGPGTRLTVL.

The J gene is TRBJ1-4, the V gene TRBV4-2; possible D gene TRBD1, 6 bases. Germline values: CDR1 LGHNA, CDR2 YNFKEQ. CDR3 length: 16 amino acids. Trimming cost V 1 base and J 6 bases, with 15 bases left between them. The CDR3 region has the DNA TGTGCCAGCAGCCAAGGCCCGGGACAAGGCGATGAAAAACTGTTTTTT. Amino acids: CASSQGPGQGDEKLFF.

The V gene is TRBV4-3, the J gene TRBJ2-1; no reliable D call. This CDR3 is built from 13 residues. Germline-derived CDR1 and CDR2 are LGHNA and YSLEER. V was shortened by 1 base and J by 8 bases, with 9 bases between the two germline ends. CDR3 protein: CASSQGSVYEQFF. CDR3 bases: TGCGCCAGCAGCCAAGGCAGCGTCTATGAGCAGTTCTTC.

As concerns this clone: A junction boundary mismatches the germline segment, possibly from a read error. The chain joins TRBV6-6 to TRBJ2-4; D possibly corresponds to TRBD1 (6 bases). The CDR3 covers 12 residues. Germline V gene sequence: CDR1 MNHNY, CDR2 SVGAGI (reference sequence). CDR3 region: CASSSPGTARGF. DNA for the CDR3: TGTGCCAGCAGTTCCCCCGGAACGGCCAGGGGCTTC.

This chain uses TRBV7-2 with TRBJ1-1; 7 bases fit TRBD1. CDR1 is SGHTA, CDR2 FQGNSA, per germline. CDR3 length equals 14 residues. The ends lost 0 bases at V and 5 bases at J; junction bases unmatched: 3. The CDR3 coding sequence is TGTGCCAGCAGCTTAGCACAGGGGACGACTGAAGCTTTCTTT. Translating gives CASSLAQGTTEAFF.